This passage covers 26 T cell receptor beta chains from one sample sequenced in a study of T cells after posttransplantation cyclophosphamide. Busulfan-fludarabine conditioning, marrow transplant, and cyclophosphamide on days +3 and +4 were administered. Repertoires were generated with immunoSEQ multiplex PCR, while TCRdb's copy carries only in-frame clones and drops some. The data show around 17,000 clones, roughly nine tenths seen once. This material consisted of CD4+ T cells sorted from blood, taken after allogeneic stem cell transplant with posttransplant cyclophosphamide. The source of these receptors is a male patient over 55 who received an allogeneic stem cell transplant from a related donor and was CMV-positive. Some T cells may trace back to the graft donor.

CDR3 DNA sequence: TGCAGTACTCTAGGGGCTGGTACGCAGTATTTT. Its translation is CSTLGAGTQYF. This sequence joins TRBV20-1 and TRBJ2-3; a possible D gene is TRBD1 (5 bases). The CDR3 runs to 11 residues. CDR1 is DFQATT and CDR2 is SNEGSKA in the germline V gene (reference sequence). Trimming stripped 8 bases from V and 8 bases from J, with 14 bases between.

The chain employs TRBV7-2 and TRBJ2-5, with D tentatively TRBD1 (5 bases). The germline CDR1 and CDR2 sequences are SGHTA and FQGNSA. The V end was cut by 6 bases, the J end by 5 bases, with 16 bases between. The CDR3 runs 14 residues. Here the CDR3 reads CASSLWGLRETQYF. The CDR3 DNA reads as TGTGCCAGCAGTCTCTGGGGCCTAAGGGAGACCCAGTACTTC.

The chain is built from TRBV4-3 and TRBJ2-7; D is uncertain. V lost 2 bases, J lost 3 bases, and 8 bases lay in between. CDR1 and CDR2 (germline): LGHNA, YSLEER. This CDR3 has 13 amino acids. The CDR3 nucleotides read TGCGCCAGCAGCCAACCTGAGAACTACGAGCAGTACTTC. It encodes CASSQPENYEQYF.

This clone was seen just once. CDR3 residues: CASSRGHTMNTGELFF. The CDR3, as DNA: TGTGCCAGCAGCCGGGGACATACAATGAACACCGGGGAGCTGTTTTTT. V is TRBV7-3 and J is TRBJ2-2; D possibly corresponds to TRBD1 (6 bases). This CDR3 spans 16 amino acids. Germline loops: CDR1 SGHTA, CDR2 FQGTGA. Trimming took 5 bases from V and 1 from J, leaving 14 bases between them.

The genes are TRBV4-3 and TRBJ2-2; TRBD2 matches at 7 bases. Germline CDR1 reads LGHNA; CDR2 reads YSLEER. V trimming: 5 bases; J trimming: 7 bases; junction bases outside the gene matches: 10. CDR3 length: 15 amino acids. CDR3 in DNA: TGCGCCAGCAGCGAAAGCGGGGCTTGGAGCGGGGAGCTGTTTTTT. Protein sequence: CASSESGAWSGELFF.

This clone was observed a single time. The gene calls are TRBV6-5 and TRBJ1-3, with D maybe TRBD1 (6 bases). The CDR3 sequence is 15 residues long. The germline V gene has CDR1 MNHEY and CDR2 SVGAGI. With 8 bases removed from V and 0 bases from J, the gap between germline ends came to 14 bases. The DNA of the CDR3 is TGTGCCAGCGCTACCAGGGGATACTCTGGAAACACCATATATTTT. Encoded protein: CASATRGYSGNTIYF.

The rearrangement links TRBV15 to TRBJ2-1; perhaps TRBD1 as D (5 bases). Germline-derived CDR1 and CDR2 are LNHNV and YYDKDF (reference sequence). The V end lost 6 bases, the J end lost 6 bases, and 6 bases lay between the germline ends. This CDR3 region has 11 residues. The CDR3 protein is CATSQGNEQFF. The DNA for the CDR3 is TGTGCCACCAGTCAGGGCAATGAGCAGTTCTTC.

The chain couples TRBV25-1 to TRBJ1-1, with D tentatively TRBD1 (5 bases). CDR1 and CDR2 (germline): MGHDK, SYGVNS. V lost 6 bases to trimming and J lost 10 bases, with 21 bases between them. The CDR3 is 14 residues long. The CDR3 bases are TGTGCCAGCAGCGGCCCGCGGGGGGGAGACGGAGCTTTCTTT. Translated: CASSGPRGGDGAFF.

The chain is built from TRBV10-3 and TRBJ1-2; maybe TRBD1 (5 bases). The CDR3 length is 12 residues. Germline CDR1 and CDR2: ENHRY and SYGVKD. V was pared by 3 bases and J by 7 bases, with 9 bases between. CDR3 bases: TGTGCCATCAGTGACGGACATTTTGGCTACACCTTC. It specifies CAISDGHFGYTF.

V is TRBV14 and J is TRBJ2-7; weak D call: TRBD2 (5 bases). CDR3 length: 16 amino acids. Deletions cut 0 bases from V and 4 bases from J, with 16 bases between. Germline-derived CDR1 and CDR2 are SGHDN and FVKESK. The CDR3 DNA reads TGTGCCAGCAGCCAAGATCATAATAGCCGGGAATACGAGCAGTACTTC. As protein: CASSQDHNSREYEQYF. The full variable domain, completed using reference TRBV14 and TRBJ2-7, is EAGVTQFPSHSVIEKGQTVTLRCDPISGHDNLYWYRRVMGKEIKFLLHFVKESKQDESGMPNNRFLAERTGGTYSTLKVQPAELEDSGVYFCASSQDHNSREYEQYFGPGTRLTVT.

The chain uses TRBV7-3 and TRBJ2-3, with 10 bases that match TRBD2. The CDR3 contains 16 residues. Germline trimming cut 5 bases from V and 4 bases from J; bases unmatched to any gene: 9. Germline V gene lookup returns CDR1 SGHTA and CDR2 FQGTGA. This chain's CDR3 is CASSRRGAGGPDTQYF. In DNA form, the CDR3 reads TGTGCCAGCAGCCGTCGGGGAGCGGGGGGGCCAGATACGCAGTATTTT.

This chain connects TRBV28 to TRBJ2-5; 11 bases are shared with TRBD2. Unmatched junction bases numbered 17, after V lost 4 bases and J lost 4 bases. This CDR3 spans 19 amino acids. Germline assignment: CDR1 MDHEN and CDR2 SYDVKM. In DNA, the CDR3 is TGTGCCAGCAGTTCCCTTCTGACGACTAGCGGGGCGAGGAGAGAGACCCAGTACTTC. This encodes CASSSLLTTSGARRETQYF.

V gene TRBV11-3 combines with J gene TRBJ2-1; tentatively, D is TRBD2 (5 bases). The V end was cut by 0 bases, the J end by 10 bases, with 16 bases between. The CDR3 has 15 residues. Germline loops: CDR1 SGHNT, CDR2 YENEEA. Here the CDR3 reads CASSLDTDSLAEQFF. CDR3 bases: TGTGCCAGCAGCTTAGATACGGACTCCCTGGCGGAGCAGTTCTTC. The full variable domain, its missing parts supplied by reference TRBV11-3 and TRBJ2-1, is EAGVVQSPRYKIIEKKQPVAFWCNPISGHNTLYWYLQNLGQGPELLIRYENEEAVDDSQLPKDRFSAERLKGVDSTLKIQPAELGDSAVYLCASSLDTDSLAEQFFGPGTRLTVL.

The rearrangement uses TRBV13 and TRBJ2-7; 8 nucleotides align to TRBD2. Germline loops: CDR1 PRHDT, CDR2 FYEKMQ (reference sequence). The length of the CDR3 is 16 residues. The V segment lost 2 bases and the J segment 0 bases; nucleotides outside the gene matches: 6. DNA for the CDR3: TGTGCCAGCAGCTTAAAGCGGCGGGGGGACTCCTACGAGCAGTACTTC. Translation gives CASSLKRRGDSYEQYF.

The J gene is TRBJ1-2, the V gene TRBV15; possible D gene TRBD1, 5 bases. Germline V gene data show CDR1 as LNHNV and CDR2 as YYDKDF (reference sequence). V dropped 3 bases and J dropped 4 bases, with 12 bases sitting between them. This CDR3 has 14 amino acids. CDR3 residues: CATSSVRAAYGYTF. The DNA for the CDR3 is TGTGCCACCAGCAGTGTCAGGGCTGCCTATGGCTACACCTTC.

The CDR3 sequence is CASSQQERGDTQYF. The CDR3 DNA follows: TGTGCCAGCAGCCAGCAGGAGCGAGGGGATACGCAGTATTTT. This chain links TRBV14 with TRBJ2-3, with D perhaps matching TRBD2 (5 bases). Trimming pared 3 bases from V and 6 bases from J, leaving 13 bases between. Germline CDR1 and CDR2: SGHDN and FVKESK. This CDR3 comprises 14 residues.

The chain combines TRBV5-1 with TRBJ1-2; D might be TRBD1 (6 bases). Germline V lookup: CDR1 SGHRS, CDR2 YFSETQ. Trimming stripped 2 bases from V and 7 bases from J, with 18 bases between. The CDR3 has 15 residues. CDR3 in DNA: TGCGCCAGCAGCTTTGCGGCAGGGGAGTTGAGTGGCTACACCTTC. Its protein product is CASSFAAGELSGYTF.

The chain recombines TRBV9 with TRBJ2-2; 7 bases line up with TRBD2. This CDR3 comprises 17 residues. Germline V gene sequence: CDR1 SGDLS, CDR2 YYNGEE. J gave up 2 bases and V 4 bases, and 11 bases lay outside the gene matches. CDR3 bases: TGTGCCAGCAGCTCCAGTATTCCGGGGGGTAACACCGGGGAGCTGTTTTTT. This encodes CASSSSIPGGNTGELFF. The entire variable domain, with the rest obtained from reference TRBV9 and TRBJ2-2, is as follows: DSGVTQTPKHLITATGQRVTLRCSPRSGDLSVYWYQQSLDQGLQFLIQYYNGEERAKGNILERFSAQQFPDLHSELNLSSLELGDSALYFCASSSSIPGGNTGELFFGEGSRLTVL.

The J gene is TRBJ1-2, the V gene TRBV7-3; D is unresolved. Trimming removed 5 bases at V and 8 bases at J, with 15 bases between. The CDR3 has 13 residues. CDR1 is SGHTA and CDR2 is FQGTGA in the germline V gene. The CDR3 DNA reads TGTGCCAGCAGCGCCGACGCCCAGGTGGGCTACACCTTC. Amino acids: CASSADAQVGYTF.

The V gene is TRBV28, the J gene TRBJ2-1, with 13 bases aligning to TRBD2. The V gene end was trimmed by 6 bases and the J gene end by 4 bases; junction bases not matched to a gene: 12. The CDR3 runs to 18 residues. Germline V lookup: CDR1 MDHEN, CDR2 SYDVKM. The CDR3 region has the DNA TGTGCCAGCAGGATCTCAGGGGCGGGACTAGCGGGGTACAATGAGCAGTTCTTC. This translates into CASRISGAGLAGYNEQFF.

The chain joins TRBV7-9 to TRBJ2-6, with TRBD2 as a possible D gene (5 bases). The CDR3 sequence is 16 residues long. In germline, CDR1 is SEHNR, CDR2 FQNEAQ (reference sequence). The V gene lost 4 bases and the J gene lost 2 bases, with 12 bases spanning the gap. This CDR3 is CASSSRRTPGANVLTF. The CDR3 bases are TGTGCCAGCAGCTCCCGGAGGACTCCTGGGGCCAACGTCCTGACTTTC.

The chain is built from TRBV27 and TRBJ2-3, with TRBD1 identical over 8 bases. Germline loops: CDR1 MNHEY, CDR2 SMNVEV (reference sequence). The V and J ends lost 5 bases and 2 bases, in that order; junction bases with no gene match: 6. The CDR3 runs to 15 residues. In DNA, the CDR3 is TGTGCCAGCAGTCTCCGGACAGGGAACACAGATACGCAGTATTTT. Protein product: CASSLRTGNTDTQYF.

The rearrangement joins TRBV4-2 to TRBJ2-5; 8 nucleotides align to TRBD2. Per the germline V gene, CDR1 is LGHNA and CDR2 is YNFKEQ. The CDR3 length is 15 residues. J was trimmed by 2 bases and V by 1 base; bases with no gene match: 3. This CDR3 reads CASSQGTSLQETQYF. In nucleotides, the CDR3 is TGTGCCAGCAGCCAAGGGACTAGCTTACAAGAGACCCAGTACTTC.

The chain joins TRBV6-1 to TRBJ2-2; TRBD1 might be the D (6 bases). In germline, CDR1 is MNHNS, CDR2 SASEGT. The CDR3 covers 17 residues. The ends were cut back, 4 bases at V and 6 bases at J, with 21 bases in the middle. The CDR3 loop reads CASSVVTPTGSAGELFF. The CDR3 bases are TGTGCCAGCAGTGTCGTAACACCGACAGGTTCGGCCGGGGAGCTGTTTTTT.

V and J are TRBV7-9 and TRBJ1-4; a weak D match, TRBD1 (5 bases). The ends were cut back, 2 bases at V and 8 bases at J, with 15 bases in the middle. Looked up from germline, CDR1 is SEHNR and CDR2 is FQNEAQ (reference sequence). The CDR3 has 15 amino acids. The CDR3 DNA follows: TGTGCCAGCAGCTTACAGGGAGGATTTCGGGAAAAACTGTTTTTT. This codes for CASSLQGGFREKLFF.

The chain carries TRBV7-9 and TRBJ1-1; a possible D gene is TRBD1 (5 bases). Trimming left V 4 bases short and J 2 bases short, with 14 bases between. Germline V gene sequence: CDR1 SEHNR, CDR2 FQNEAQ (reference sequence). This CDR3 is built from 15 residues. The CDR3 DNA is TGTGCCAGCAGCTCAAGAGCGGGGGACAACACTGAAGCTTTCTTT. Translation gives CASSSRAGDNTEAFF. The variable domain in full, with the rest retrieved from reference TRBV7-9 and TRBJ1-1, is DTGVSQNPRHKITKRGQNVTFRCDPISEHNRLYWYRQTLGQGPEFLTYFQNEAQLEKSRLLSDRFSAERPKGSFSTLEIQRTEQGDSAMYLCASSSRAGDNTEAFFGQGTRLTVV.